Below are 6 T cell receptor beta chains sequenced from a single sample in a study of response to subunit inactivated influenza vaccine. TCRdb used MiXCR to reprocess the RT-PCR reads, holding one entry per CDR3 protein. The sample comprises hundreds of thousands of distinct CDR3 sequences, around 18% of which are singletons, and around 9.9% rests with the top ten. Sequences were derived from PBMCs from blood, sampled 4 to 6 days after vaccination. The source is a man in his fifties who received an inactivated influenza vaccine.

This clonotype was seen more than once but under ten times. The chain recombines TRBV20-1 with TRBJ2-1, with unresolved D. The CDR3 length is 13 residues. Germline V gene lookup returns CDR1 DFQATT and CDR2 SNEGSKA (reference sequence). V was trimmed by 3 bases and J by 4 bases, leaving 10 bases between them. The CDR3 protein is CSASRNYYNEQFF. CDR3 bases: TGCAGTGCTAGCAGGAACTATTACAATGAGCAGTTCTTC.

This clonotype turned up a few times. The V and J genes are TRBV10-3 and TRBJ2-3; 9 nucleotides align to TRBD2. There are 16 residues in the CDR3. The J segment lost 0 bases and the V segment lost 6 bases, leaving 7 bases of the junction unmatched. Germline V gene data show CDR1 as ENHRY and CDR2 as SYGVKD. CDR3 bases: TGTGCCATCAGAAGTAGCGGGAGCACTAGCACAGATACGCAGTATTTT. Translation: CAIRSSGSTSTDTQYF.

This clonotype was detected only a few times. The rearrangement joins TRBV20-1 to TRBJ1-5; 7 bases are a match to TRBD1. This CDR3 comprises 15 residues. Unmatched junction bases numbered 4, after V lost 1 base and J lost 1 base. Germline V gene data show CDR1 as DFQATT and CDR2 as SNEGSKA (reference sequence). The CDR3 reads CSARGADRSNQPQHF. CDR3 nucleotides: TGCAGTGCTAGAGGGGCGGACAGGAGCAATCAGCCCCAGCATTTT.

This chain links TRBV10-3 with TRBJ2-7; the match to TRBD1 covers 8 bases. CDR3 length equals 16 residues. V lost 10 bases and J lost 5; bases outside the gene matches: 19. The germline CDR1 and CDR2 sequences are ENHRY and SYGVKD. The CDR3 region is CATFSGAGGIFNEQYF. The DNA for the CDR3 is TGTGCCACCTTCTCGGGGGCAGGGGGCATCTTCAACGAGCAGTACTTC.

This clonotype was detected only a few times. The DNA for the CDR3 is TGCAGTGCTAGAGGCCGTCTGAGGAACTACGAGCAGTACTTC. Amino acids: CSARGRLRNYEQYF. V is TRBV20-1 and J is TRBJ2-7; D not certain. The germline CDR1 and CDR2 sequences are DFQATT and SNEGSKA (reference sequence). Trimming stripped 1 base from V and 3 bases from J, with 13 bases between. The CDR3 length is 14 residues.

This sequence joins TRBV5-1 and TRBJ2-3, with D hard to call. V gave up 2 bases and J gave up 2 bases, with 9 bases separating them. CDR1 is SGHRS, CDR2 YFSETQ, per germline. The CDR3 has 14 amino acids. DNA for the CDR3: TGCGCCAGCAGCTTCCCGCAGAACACAGATACGCAGTATTTT. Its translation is CASSFPQNTDTQYF. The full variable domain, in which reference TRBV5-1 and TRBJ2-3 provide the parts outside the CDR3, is KAGVTQTPRYLIKTRGQQVTLSCSPISGHRSVSWYQQTPGQGLQFLFEYFSETQRNKGNFPGRFSGRQFSNSRSEMNVSTLELGDSALYLCASSFPQNTDTQYFGPGTRLTVL.